This T cell receptor (beta chain) was documented in a study of cytomegalovirus exposure and HLA in healthy donors. Clones were read by immunoSEQ multiplex PCR, and TCRdb kept only the in-frame ones, dropping some. The repertoire consists of approximately 210,000 clones, with about 86% occurring once and the leading ten covering roughly 3%. This sequence was found in a woman younger than 30 in good health and CMV-seronegative. The sequencing input was PBMCs.

CDR3 coding DNA: TGTGCCAGCAGTATTAGCGGGAAGGGCACAGATACGCAGTATTTT. It specifies CASSISGKGTDTQYF. This chain uses TRBV7-3 with TRBJ2-3; 8 bases match TRBD2. Germline CDR1 reads SGHTA; CDR2 reads FQGTGA. The CDR3 runs 15 residues. The J segment lost 1 base and the V segment lost 6 bases, leaving 6 bases of the junction unmatched.